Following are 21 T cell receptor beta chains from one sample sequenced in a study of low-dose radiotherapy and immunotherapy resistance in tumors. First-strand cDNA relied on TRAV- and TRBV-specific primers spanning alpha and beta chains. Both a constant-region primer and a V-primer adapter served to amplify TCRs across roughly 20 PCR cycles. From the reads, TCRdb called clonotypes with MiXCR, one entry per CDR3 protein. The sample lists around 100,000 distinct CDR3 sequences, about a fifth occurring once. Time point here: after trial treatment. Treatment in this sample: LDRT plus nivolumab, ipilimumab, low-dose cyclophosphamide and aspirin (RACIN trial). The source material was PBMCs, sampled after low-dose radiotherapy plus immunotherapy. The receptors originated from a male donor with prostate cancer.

Here the CDR3 reads CASSLSTPRVSYGYTF. CDR3 coding DNA: TGTGCCAGCAGTTTATCGACCCCCCGTGTGAGCTATGGCTACACCTTC. The rearrangement links TRBV27 to TRBJ1-2; D is unclear. CDR3 length: 16 residues. The germline V gene encodes CDR1 MNHEY and CDR2 SMNVEV (reference sequence). V lost 0 bases and J lost 4, with 15 bases in between.

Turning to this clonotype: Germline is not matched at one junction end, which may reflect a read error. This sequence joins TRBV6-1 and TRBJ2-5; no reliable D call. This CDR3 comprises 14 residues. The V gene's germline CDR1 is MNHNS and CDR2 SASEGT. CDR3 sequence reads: CASIEGMTFETQYF. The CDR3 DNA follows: TGTGCCAGCATTGAAGGAATGACTTTCGAGACCCAGTACTTC.

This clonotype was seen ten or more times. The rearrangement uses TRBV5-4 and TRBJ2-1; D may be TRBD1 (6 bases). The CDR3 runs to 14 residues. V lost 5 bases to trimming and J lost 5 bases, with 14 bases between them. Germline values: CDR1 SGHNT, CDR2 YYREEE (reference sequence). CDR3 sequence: CASRVRGVNNEQFF. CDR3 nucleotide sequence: TGTGCCAGCAGGGTCAGGGGAGTTAACAATGAGCAGTTCTTC.

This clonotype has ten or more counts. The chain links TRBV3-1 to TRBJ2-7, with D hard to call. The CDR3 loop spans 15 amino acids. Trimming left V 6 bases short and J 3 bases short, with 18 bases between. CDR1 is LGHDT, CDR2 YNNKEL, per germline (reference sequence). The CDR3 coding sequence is TGTGCCAGCAGACATTCATCGGAAACCCTCTACGAGCAGTACTTC. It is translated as CASRHSSETLYEQYF.

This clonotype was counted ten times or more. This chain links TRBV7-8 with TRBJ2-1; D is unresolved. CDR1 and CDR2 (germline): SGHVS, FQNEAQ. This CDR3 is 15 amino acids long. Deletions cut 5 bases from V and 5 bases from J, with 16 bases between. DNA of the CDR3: TGTGCCAGCAGCCCGACTGGAATTATGAACAATGAGCAGTTCTTC. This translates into CASSPTGIMNNEQFF.

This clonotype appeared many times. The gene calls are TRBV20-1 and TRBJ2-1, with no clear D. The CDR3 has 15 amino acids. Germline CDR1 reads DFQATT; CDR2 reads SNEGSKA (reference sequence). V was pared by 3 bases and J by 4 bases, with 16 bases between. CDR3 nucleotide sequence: TGCAGTGCTAGGCAGCCCTCCCTTTTTTACAATGAGCAGTTCTTC. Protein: CSARQPSLFYNEQFF.

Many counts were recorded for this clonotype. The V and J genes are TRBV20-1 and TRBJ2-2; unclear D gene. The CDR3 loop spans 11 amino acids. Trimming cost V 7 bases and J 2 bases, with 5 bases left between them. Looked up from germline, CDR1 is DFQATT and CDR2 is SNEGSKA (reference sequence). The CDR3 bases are TGCAGTGTTGGAAACACCGGGGAGCTGTTTTTT. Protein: CSVGNTGELFF.

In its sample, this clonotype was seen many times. CDR3 bases: TGTGCCAGTAGTATCTCTGGGGACGAGCAGTACTTC. Its translation is CASSISGDEQYF. The V call is TRBV19, the J call TRBJ2-7, with no clear D. Per the germline V gene, CDR1 is LNHDA and CDR2 is SQIVND (reference sequence). V was cut by 3 bases and J by 5 bases, with 8 bases left in between. This CDR3 is 12 amino acids long.

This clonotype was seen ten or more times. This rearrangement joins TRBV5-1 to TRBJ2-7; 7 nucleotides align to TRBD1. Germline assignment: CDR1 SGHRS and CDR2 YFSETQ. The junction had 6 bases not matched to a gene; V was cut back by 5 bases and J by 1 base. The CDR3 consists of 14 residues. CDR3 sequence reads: CASRTGQASYEQYF. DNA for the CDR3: TGCGCCAGCAGAACCGGACAGGCGTCCTACGAGCAGTACTTC.

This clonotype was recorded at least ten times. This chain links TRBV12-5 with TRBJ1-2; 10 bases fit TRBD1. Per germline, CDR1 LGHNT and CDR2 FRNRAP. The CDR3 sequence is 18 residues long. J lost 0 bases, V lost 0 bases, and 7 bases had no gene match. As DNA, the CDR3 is TGTGCTAGTGGTTTGGTACAGGGACAGGGGCCTTCTAACTATGGCTACACCTTC. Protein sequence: CASGLVQGQGPSNYGYTF.

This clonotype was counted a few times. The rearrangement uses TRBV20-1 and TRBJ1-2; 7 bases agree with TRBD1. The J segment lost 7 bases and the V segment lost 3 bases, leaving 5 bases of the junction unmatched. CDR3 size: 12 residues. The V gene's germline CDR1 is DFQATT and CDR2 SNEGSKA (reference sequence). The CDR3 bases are TGCAGTGCTAGGGAGGGGGCCTTTGGCTACACCTTC. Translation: CSAREGAFGYTF.

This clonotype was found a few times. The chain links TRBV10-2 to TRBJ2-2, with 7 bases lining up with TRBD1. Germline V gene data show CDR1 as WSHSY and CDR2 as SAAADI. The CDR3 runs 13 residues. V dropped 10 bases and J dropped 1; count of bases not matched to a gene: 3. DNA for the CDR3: TGCGCCACCAGACAGGGGAACACCGGGGAGCTGTTTTTT. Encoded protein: CATRQGNTGELFF.

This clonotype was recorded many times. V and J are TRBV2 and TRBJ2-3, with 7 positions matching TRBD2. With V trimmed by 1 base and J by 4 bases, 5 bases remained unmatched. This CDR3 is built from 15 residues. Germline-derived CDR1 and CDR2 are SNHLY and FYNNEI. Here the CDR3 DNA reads TGTGCCAGCAGTGAAGGGCTAGCGGAGGCAGATACGCAGTATTTT. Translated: CASSEGLAEADTQYF.

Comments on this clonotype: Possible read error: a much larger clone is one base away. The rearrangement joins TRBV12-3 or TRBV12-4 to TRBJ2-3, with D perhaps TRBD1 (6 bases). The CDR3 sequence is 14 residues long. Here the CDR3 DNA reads TGTGCCAGCAGCGCAGCCGGGGACACAGATACGGAGTATTTT. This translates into CASSAAGDTDTEYF.

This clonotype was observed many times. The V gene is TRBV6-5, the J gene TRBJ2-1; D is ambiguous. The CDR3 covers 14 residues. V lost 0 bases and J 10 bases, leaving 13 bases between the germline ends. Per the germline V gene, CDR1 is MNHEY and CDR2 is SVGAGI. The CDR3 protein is CASSYSTAAGEQFF. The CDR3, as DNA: TGTGCCAGCAGTTACTCCACTGCCGCTGGCGAGCAGTTCTTC.

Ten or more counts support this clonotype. The CDR3, as DNA: TGTGCCAGCAGTGAAGTGAACGGGGCCGGAAAACTGTTTTTT. Translation gives CASSEVNGAGKLFF. V gene TRBV6-2 or TRBV6-3 combines with J gene TRBJ1-4, with D possibly TRBD1 on 5 matching bases. Trimming stripped 5 bases from V and 10 bases from J, with 17 bases between. Germline V CDR1 and CDR2: MNHEY, SVGEGT. This CDR3 contains 14 residues.

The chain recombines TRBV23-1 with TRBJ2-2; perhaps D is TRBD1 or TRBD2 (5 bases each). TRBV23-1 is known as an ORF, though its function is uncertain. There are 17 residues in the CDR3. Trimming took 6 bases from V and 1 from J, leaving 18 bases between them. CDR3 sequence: CASRRDSGTGNTGELFF. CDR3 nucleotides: TGCGCCAGCAGAAGGGATTCCGGGACGGGGAACACCGGGGAGCTGTTTTTT.

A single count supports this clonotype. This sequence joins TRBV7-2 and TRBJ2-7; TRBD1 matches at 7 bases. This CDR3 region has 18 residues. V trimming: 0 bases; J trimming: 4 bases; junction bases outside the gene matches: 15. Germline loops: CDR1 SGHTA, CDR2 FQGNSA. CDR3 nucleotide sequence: TGTGCCAGCAGCTTAGCCGGGACAGCCCCCATCATCCGATACGAGCAGTACTTC. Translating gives CASSLAGTAPIIRYEQYF.

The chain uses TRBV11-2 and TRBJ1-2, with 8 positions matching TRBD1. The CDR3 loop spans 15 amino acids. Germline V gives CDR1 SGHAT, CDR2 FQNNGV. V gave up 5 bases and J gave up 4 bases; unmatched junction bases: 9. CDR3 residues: CASSPTTGGGYGYTF. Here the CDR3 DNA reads TGTGCCAGCAGCCCCACTACAGGGGGAGGCTATGGCTACACCTTC.

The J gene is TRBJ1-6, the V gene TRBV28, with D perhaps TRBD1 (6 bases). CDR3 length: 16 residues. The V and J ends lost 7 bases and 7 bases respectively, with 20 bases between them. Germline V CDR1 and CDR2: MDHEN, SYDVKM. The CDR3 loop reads CASTQAGTLLNSPLHF. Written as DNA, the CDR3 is TGTGCCAGCACACAAGCGGGGACACTCCTGAATTCACCCCTCCACTTT.

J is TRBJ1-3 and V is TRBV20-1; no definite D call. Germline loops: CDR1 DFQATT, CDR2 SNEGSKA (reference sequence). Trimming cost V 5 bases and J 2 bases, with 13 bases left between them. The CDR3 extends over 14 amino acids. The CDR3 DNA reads TGCAGTGCTTCTACGCCCCAGCCTGGAAACACCATATATTTT. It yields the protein CSASTPQPGNTIYF.